Below, one T cell receptor beta chain is given with its context. Its antigen is not known. The data stem from a study of cytomegalovirus exposure and HLA in healthy donors. Study outcomes and limitations: 150 or so TCR beta chains were listed as cytomegalovirus-associated. Immune exposure data for these donors was limited to CMV serostatus. Researchers reported that a few CMV-associated chains were confirmed in vitro as CMV antigen-specific.

PCR used 60 Vbeta primers and 13 Jbeta primers. Libraries were prepared by immunoSEQ multiplex PCR; TCRdb keeps only in-frame clonotypes and omits some of them. The sample includes about 160,000 clones, 70% to 85% of them seen just once. The CDR3 runs 15 residues. Germline CDR1 is MNHNY and CDR2 is SVGAGI (reference sequence). Trimming pared 2 bases from V and 3 bases from J, leaving 13 bases between. The chain employs TRBV6-6 and TRBJ1-1, with a weak D call TRBD1 (6 bases). Specimen: PBMCs. The clonotype originates from a man aged 25 to 40 in good health and CMV-seropositive. The CDR3 sequence: CASSYAGGVDTEAFF. DNA for the CDR3: TGTGCCAGCAGTTACGCGGGGGGCGTCGACACTGAAGCTTTCTTT.